The T cell receptor beta chain described here comes from a study of shared clonotypes between healthy human individuals. Germline loops: CDR1 SGHAT, CDR2 FQNNGV. Between the trimmed V and J ends, which lost 0 bases and 7 bases, there was a span of 9 bases. The CDR3 sequence is 13 residues long. Clones were sequenced by immunoSEQ multiplex PCR, and TCRdb holds only the in-frame ones, with some missing. Of 2 million to 2.5 million clones detected, approximately 95% appear once; the ten largest clones hold around 0.13%. This clonotype was sampled from a young man in good health. The chain joins TRBV11-2 to TRBJ1-1; D possibly corresponds to TRBD1 (6 bases). The sequenced sample consisted of naive CD4+ T cells sorted from blood. The subset was: CD45RA+ positively selected. In DNA form, the CDR3 reads TGTGCCAGCAGCTTAGATAGGACAGTTGAAGCTTTCTTT. Residues: CASSLDRTVEAFF.